The entry that follows covers one T cell receptor (beta chain) sequence. The length of the CDR3 is 14 residues. Trimming took off 5 bases at V and 6 bases at J, with 16 bases between the two ends. The germline V gene encodes CDR1 LGHDT and CDR2 YNNKEL (reference sequence). This sample was included in a study of blood T cell repertoires in COVID-19. About the research overall: Collection of acute and convalescent COVID-19 samples took place in the United States, Italy and Spain. T cells, B-cell-depleted T cells, or PBMCs supplied cDNA or gDNA.

Per the study methods: The authors estimated nucleated cell counts from reference gene primer amplification. Profiled with immunoSEQ multiplex PCR; TCRdb holds only in-frame clones, not every one. That table supplies the V and J calls and clone size; D and trimming were determined from the DNA. The sample has about 140,000 clones; approximately 90% are singletons. Sequenced material: peripheral blood. This receptor was identified in a human donor with COVID-19, enrolled during active disease. The donor label of this sample is uncertain. This chain connects TRBV3-1 (or the pseudogene TRBV3-2) to TRBJ1-2, with a tentative D call TRBD1 (6 bases). The CDR3 reads CASSAIGGAHGYTF. DNA for the CDR3: TGTGCCAGCAGCGCCATAGGGGGGGCCCATGGCTACACCTTC.